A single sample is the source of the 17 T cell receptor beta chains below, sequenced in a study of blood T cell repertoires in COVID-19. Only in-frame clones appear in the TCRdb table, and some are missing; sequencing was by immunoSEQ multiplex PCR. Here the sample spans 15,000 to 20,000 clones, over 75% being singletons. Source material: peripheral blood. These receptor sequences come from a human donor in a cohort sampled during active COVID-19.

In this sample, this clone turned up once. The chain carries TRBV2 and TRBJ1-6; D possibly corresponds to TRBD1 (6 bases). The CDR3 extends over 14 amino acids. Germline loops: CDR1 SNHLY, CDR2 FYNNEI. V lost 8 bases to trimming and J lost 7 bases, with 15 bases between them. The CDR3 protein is CASVRTAPNSPLHF. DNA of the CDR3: TGTGCCAGCGTTCGGACAGCCCCCAATTCACCCCTCCACTTT.

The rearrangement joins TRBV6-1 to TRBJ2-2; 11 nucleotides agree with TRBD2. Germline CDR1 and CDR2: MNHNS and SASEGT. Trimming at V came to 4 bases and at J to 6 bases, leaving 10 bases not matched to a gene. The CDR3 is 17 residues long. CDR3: CASSAEWTSGPPGELFF. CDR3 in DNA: TGTGCCAGCAGTGCGGAATGGACTAGCGGGCCTCCCGGGGAGCTGTTTTTT.

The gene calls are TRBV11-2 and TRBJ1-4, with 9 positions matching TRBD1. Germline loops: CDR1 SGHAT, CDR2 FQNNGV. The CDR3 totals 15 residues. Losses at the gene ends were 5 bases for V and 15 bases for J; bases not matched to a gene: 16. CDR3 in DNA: TGTGCCAGCAGCCAACCCCGGGACAGGGCGAAAATGGTGTTTTTT. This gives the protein CASSQPRDRAKMVFF.

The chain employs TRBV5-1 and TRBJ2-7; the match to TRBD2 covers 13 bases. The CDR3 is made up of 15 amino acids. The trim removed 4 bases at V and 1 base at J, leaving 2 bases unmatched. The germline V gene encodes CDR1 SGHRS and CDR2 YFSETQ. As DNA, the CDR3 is TGCGCCAGCAGCCAGGGACTAGCGGGATCCTACGAGCAGTACTTC. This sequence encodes CASSQGLAGSYEQYF.

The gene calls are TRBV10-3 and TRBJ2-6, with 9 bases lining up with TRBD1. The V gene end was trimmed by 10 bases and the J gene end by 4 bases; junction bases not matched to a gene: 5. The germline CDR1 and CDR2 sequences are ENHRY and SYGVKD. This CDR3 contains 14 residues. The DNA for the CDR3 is TGTGCCACTGGACAGGGGCCCGGGGCCAACGTCCTGACTTTC. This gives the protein CATGQGPGANVLTF.

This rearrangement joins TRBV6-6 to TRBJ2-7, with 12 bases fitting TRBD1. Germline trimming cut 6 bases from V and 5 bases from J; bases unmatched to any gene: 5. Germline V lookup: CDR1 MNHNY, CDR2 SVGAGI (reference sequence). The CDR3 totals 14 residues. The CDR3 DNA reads TGTGCCAGCAGGGCCGGGACAGGGGGCAACGAGCAGTACTTC. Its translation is CASRAGTGGNEQYF.

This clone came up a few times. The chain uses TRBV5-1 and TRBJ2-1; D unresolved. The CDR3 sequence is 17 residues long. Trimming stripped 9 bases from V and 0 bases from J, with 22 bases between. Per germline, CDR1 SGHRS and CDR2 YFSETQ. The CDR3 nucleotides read TGCGCCACCCTCTTAATCCCGCGCTTAAGCTCCTACAATGAGCAGTTCTTC. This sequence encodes CATLLIPRLSSYNEQFF.

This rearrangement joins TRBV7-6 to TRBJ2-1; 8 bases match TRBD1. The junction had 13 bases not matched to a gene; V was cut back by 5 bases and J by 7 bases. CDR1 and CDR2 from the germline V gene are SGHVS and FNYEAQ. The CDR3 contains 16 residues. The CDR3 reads CASSPPGQGRGNEQFF. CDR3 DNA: TGTGCCAGCAGCCCCCCAGGACAGGGAAGGGGGAATGAGCAGTTCTTC.

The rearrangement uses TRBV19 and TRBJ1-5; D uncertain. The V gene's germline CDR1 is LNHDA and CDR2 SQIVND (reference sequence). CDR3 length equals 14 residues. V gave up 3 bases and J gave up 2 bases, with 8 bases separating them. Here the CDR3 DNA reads TGTGCCAGTAGTATTTTGTCAGGCAATCAGCCCCAGCATTTT. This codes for CASSILSGNQPQHF.

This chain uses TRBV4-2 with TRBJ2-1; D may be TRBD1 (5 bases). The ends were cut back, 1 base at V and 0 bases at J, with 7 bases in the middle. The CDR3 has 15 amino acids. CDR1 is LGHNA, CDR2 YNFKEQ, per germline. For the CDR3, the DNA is TGTGCCAGCAGCCAAGGCCAGGGCTCCTACAATGAGCAGTTCTTC. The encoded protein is CASSQGQGSYNEQFF.

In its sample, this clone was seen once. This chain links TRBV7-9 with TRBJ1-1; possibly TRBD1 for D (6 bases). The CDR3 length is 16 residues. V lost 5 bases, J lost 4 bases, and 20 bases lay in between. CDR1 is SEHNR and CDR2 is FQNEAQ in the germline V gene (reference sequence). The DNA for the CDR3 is TGTGCCAGCAGCCACCCCCTACAGGGCCCGTCCACTGAAGCTTTCTTT. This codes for CASSHPLQGPSTEAFF. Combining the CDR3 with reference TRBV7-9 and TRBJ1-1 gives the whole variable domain DTGVSQNPRHKITKRGQNVTFRCDPISEHNRLYWYRQTLGQGPEFLTYFQNEAQLEKSRLLSDRFSAERPKGSFSTLEIQRTEQGDSAMYLCASSHPLQGPSTEAFFGQGTRLTVV.

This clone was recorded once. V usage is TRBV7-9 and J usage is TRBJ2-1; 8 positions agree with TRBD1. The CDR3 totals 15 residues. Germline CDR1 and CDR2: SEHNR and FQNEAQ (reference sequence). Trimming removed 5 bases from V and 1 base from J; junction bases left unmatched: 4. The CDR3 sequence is CASSIQGESYNEQFF. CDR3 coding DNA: TGTGCCAGCAGCATACAGGGGGAGTCCTACAATGAGCAGTTCTTC.

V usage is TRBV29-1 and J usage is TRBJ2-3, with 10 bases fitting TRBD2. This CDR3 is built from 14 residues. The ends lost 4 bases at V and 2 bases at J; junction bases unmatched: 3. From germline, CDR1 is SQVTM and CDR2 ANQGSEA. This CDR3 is CSVGTSGSTDTQYF. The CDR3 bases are TGCAGCGTTGGGACTAGCGGCTCCACAGATACGCAGTATTTT.

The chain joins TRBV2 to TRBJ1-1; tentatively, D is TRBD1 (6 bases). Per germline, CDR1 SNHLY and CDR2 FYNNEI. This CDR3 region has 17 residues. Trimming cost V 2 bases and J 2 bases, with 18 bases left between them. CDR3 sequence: CASSERRGGGRNTEAFF. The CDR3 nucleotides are TGTGCCAGCAGTGAAAGGAGGGGGGGCGGCCGAAACACTGAAGCTTTCTTT.

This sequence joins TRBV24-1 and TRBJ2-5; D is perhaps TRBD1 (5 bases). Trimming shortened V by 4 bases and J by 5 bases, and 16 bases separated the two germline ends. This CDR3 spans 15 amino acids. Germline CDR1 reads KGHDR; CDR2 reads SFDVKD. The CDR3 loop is CATSDLAREVETQYF. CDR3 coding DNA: TGTGCCACCAGTGACCTCGCCAGGGAAGTGGAGACCCAGTACTTC.

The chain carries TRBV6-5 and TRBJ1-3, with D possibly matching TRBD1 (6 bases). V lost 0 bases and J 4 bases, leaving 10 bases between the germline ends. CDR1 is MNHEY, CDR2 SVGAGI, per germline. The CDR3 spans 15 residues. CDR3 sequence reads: CASSYSRGTGNTIYF. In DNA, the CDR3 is TGTGCCAGCAGTTACTCGAGGGGGACAGGAAACACCATATATTTT.

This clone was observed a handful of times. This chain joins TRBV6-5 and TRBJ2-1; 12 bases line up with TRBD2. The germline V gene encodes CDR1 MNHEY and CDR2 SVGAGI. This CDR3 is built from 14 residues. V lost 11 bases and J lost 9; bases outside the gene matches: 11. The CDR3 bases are TGTGCCGGAACTCTAGCGGGAGGGAGCTCTGAGCAGTTCTTC. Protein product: CAGTLAGGSSEQFF.